The subject of this entry is one T cell receptor (beta chain). Its antigen is still unknown. The data originate from a study of T cell repertoires and leukemia-associated antigens. Points from the study as a whole: V, J, VDJ and CDR3 counts did not differ significantly among groups. Whether expanded clones are antigen-specific and functional remains untested.

TCRdb redid the calling of the 5' RACE reads with MiXCR, one entry per CDR3 protein. Of more than 8,000 distinct CDR3 sequences detected, less than 55% appear once; the ten largest clones hold less than 70%. This CDR3 has 17 residues. Trimming at V came to 0 bases and at J to 2 bases, leaving 8 bases not matched to a gene. Germline values: CDR1 SGHRS, CDR2 YFSETQ. The sequencing input was CD3+ T cells sorted from blood and cultured. The receptor comes from a female donor in good health. V is TRBV5-1 and J is TRBJ2-1, with TRBD2 identical over 7 bases. CDR3 region: CASSLEKGAGPYNEQFF. The CDR3 bases are TGCGCCAGCAGCTTGGAGAAGGGAGCGGGACCCTACAATGAGCAGTTCTTC.